A selection of T cell receptor beta chains follows, all from one sample in a study of shared clonotypes between healthy human individuals. The assay was immunoSEQ multiplex PCR, and TCRdb's table has in-frame clones only and misses some. This sample has about 2.5 million clones, with 85% to 95% found just once. Source material: naive CD4+ T cells from PBMCs. These receptors were taken from a man aged 18 to 35 in good health. Some clones in this sample may be carry-over from other donors' samples. CDR3s include the opening cysteine and the closing phenylalanine or tryptophan. Each record gives: D gene, J gene, V gene, clone size, CDR3 protein, CDR3 DNA. D genes are given only for firm matches. A clone size is listed for some rows: how often the clone was seen (once, few, many), or a class if it is expanded.

NA TRBJ1-5 TRBV6-1 NA CASSEAARAAQHF TGTGCCAGCAGTGAGGCGGCCAGGGCGGCCCAGCATTTT
TRBD2 TRBJ2-7 TRBV7-8 once CASSKLAGVPYEQYF TGTGCCAGCAGCAAACTAGCGGGAGTCCCCTACGAGCAGTACTTC
NA TRBJ2-7 TRBV15 NA CATSSRQNSYEQYF TGTGCCACCAGCAGCCGACAGAACTCCTACGAGCAGTACTTC
NA TRBJ1-4 TRBV2 NA CASSEERVANEKLFF TGTGCCAGCAGTGAAGAGAGGGTGGCTAATGAAAAACTGTTTTTT
NA TRBJ1-1 TRBV6-1 NA CASSDNRGYTEAFF TGTGCCAGCAGTGATAACCGGGGCTACACTGAAGCTTTCTTT
NA TRBJ2-2 TRBV27 NA CASSGQNTGELFF TGTGCCAGTAGCGGACAGAACACCGGGGAGCTGTTTTTT
NA TRBJ1-1 TRBV18 NA CASSPTLFAEAFF TGTGCCAGCTCACCAACGCTTTTCGCTGAAGCTTTCTTT
TRBD1 TRBJ1-5 TRBV6-5 NA CASQGARNQPQHF TGTGCCAGTCAGGGGGCGCGGAATCAGCCCCAGCATTTT
NA TRBJ2-3 TRBV18 NA CASSPSGDTQYF TGTGCCAGCTCACCAAGCGGAGATACGCAGTATTTT
NA TRBJ2-2 TRBV2 NA CASSGGPLNTGELFF TGTGCCAGCAGTGGAGGGCCCCTTAACACCGGGGAGCTGTTTTTT
NA TRBJ2-3 TRBV4-2 NA CASSQGAGWLDTQYF TGTGCCAGCAGCCAAGGCGCAGGCTGGTTAGATACGCAGTATTTT
NA TRBJ1-2 TRBV18 NA CASSGEAEGYTF TGTGCCAGCTCCGGAGAGGCAGAAGGCTACACCTTC
NA TRBJ2-3 TRBV6-4 NA CASSLDPTQALSTDTQYF TGTGCCAGCAGTTTGGACCCCACACAGGCCCTGAGCACAGATACGCAGTATTTT
NA TRBJ2-7 TRBV6-1 NA CASSEFPGYEQYF TGTGCCAGCAGTGAATTCCCGGGTTACGAGCAGTACTTC
TRBD1 TRBJ1-4 TRBV5-4 once CASSEDRRGNEKLFF TGTGCCAGCAGTGAGGACCGCAGGGGGAATGAAAAACTGTTTTTT
NA TRBJ2-3 TRBV7-2 NA CASSPLAMGSSTDTQYF TGTGCCAGCAGCCCCCTAGCGATGGGCTCTAGCACAGATACGCAGTATTTT
NA TRBJ2-2 TRBV5-1 NA CASSLFGTGELFF TGCGCCAGCAGCTTGTTCGGAACCGGGGAGCTGTTTTTT